This T cell receptor beta chain came from a study of blood T cell repertoires in COVID-19. Across the study: Specimens from acute and convalescent COVID-19 originated in the United States, Italy and Spain.

Sequencing used immunoSEQ multiplex PCR; TCRdb keeps in-frame clones, though not all of them. This sample has 150,000 or so clones; around four fifths occur once, and the top ten carry 35% to 40%. Germline-derived CDR1 and CDR2 are SGHTA and FQGNSA. Deletions cut 2 bases from V and 4 bases from J, with 11 bases between. The length of the CDR3 is 14 residues. Sequences were obtained from peripheral blood. This TCR derives from a human donor in a cohort sampled during active COVID-19. The V gene is TRBV7-2, the J gene TRBJ2-5, with D possibly being TRBD2 (6 bases). CDR3 sequence: CASSLRGGAETQYF. The CDR3 DNA reads as TGTGCCAGCAGCTTACGGGGCGGGGCAGAGACCCAGTACTTC.